This T cell receptor (beta chain) was retrieved from a study of T cells in Graves' hyperthyroidism and ophthalmopathy. Study overall: The initial diagnosis was the point when peripheral blood was collected, ahead of any treatment.

Germline V gene lookup returns CDR1 LNHNV and CDR2 YYDKDF (reference sequence). This CDR3 comprises 13 residues. These patients, aged 18 to 65, had recently diagnosed hyperthyroidism lasting under 2 months. Diagnoses were established using clinical symptoms, serum thyroxine and TRAb, thyroid ultrasound and orbital computed tomography. Amplified regions were TCR beta CDR3 sequences from RNA transcripts. The HTBI primer set served for first-round RT-PCR of the TCR CDR3. In TCRdb, the multiplex PCR reads were re-called with MiXCR into one record per CDR3 protein. The data hold hundreds of thousands of distinct CDR3 sequences, with about two fifths observed a single time.

The TCR comes from a man younger than 35 with Graves' hyperthyroidism. J is TRBJ2-5 and V is TRBV15, with a weak D call TRBD2 (5 bases). The J call could be wrong; TRBJ2-1 is a better fit for the DNA end. Input material: blood. The CDR3 DNA reads as TGTGCCACCAGCAGAGATCGGGGAACTGAGCAGTTCTTC. Residues: CATSRDRGTEQFF.